This entry lists 26 T cell receptor beta chains sequenced from one sample in a study of shared clonotypes between healthy human individuals. Measured with immunoSEQ multiplex PCR; TCRdb has only the in-frame clones, and not every one. Here the sample spans about 2.1 million clones, around 93% being singletons. Naive CD8 cells comprised CD45RO-negative, CCR7-positively selected cells, excluding terminally differentiated effector memory CD45RA+ cells. Sequencing was carried out using naive CD8+ T cells from PBMCs. These receptors all stem from a man between 18 and 29 years old in good health. Some clones in this sample may be carry-over from other donors' samples.

V gene TRBV25-1 combines with J gene TRBJ1-1; 7 bases are shared with TRBD1. Germline-derived CDR1 and CDR2 are MGHDK and SYGVNS. V gave up 3 bases and J gave up 3 bases; unmatched junction bases: 10. The CDR3 sequence is 16 residues long. In DNA form, the CDR3 reads TGTGCCAGCAGTGAGGGCTTAGGGCAGGGGGACACTGAAGCTTTCTTT. As protein: CASSEGLGQGDTEAFF.

This chain connects TRBV7-3 to TRBJ2-7, with D tentatively TRBD2 (6 bases). The length of the CDR3 is 13 residues. Looked up from germline, CDR1 is SGHTA and CDR2 is FQGTGA. V was cut by 4 bases and J by 6 bases, with 13 bases left in between. The CDR3 nucleotides read TGTGCCAGCAGCTGGGGACTCCGAAGCGAGCAGTACTTC. Translated: CASSWGLRSEQYF.

The chain employs TRBV7-9 and TRBJ2-5, with 13 bases fitting TRBD2. Per the germline V gene, CDR1 is SEHNR and CDR2 is FQNEAQ (reference sequence). J lost 5 bases, V lost 11 bases, and 14 bases had no gene match. The CDR3 totals 16 residues. CDR3 residues: CAGLSRLAGGRETQYF. The CDR3 DNA sequence: TGTGCCGGATTATCTCGACTAGCGGGAGGCCGGGAGACCCAGTACTTC.

The chain combines TRBV19 with TRBJ1-1; D gene ambiguous. The CDR3 length is 13 residues. The germline CDR1 and CDR2 sequences are LNHDA and SQIVND (reference sequence). V gave up 3 bases and J gave up 1 base, with 6 bases separating them. The CDR3 bases are TGTGCCAGTAGTATGTTCCGGAACACTGAAGCTTTCTTT. It yields the protein CASSMFRNTEAFF.

V is TRBV7-8 and J is TRBJ2-3; TRBD2 matches 9 bases. Looked up from germline, CDR1 is SGHVS and CDR2 is FQNEAQ. The CDR3 spans 16 residues. V lost 1 base to trimming and J lost 0 bases; unmatched junction nucleotides: 2. The CDR3 here is CASSLDLAGSTDTQYF. The CDR3 bases are TGTGCCAGCAGCTTAGATCTAGCGGGAAGCACAGATACGCAGTATTTT.

This rearrangement joins TRBV7-9 to TRBJ2-1; 8 positions match TRBD2. The CDR3 loop spans 15 amino acids. Trimming cost V 5 bases and J 3 bases; bases outside gene matches: 6. The germline V gene has CDR1 SEHNR and CDR2 FQNEAQ (reference sequence). Here the CDR3 reads CASSPGLGLYNEQFF. CDR3 DNA sequence: TGTGCCAGCAGCCCGGGACTAGGACTCTACAATGAGCAGTTCTTC.

The rearrangement uses TRBV4-1 and TRBJ2-7; possible D gene TRBD2, 6 bases. The CDR3 has 15 amino acids. Germline V gene sequence: CDR1 MGHRA, CDR2 YSYEKL. V was trimmed by 0 bases and J by 3 bases, leaving 12 bases between them. The CDR3: CASSQEDSSVYEQYF. CDR3 sequence (DNA): TGCGCCAGCAGCCAAGAGGATTCTAGCGTCTACGAGCAGTACTTC.

This chain joins TRBV5-4 and TRBJ1-4, with 8 bases identical to TRBD1. CDR1 is SGHNT, CDR2 YYREEE, per germline (reference sequence). V was pared by 4 bases and J by 4 bases, with 6 bases of the junction left unmatched. This CDR3 region has 15 residues. This CDR3 is CASSPGTGNNEKLFF. For the CDR3, the DNA is TGTGCCAGCAGCCCCGGGACAGGAAATAATGAAAAACTGTTTTTT.

Regarding this clone: Other DNA sequences in the sample encode the same CDR3. V and J are TRBV27 and TRBJ2-1, with a weak D call TRBD2 (6 bases). The CDR3 length is 14 residues. V lost 2 bases and J lost 4, with 9 bases in between. The V gene's germline CDR1 is MNHEY and CDR2 SMNVEV (reference sequence). CDR3 nucleotide sequence: TGTGCCAGCAGTTTACGGGCGGGATACAATGAGCAGTTCTTC. Protein: CASSLRAGYNEQFF.

In regard to this clone: Other nucleotide sequences in the sample specify the same CDR3. The V and J genes are TRBV7-3 and TRBJ2-1; 8 bases are shared with TRBD2. CDR3 length: 13 amino acids. The V gene end was trimmed by 2 bases and the J gene end by 10 bases; junction bases not matched to a gene: 4. Germline V gene lookup returns CDR1 SGHTA and CDR2 FQGTGA. CDR3 nucleotides: TGTGCCAGCAGCTTAGGGCTAGCGGGCGAGCAGTTCTTC. Amino acid sequence: CASSLGLAGEQFF. Complete variable domain (other parts from reference TRBV7-3 and TRBJ2-1): GAGVSQTPSNKVTEKGKYVELRCDPISGHTALYWYRQSLGQGPEFLIYFQGTGAADDSGLPNDRFFAVRPEGSVSTLKIQRTERGDSAVYLCASSLGLAGEQFFGPGTRLTVL.

The chain has TRBV30 and TRBJ1-6; D perhaps matches TRBD1 (6 bases). The germline V gene encodes CDR1 GTSNPN and CDR2 SVGIG (reference sequence). The CDR3 spans 14 residues. Trimming took 0 bases from V and 9 from J, leaving 12 bases between them. The CDR3 spells CAWSVGTWGSPLHF. The CDR3 bases are TGTGCCTGGAGTGTCGGGACATGGGGTTCACCCCTCCACTTT.

This CDR3 reads CASSRGLAWETQYF. The CDR3 DNA reads as TGTGCCAGCAGCCGGGGACTAGCTTGGGAGACCCAGTACTTC. The chain recombines TRBV5-4 with TRBJ2-5; 9 bases align to TRBD2. Germline-derived CDR1 and CDR2 are SGHNT and YYREEE (reference sequence). CDR3 length: 14 residues. The V and J ends lost 4 bases and 5 bases, in that order; junction bases with no gene match: 6.

This sequence joins TRBV25-1 and TRBJ2-1, with unresolved D. Germline CDR1 reads MGHDK; CDR2 reads SYGVNS. Trimming removed 3 bases from V and 7 bases from J, with 16 bases in between. This CDR3 region has 15 residues. CDR3: CASSDLRVGSNEQFF. The DNA for the CDR3 is TGTGCCAGCAGTGATTTAAGGGTCGGTTCGAATGAGCAGTTCTTC.

This clone has just a few counts. A much larger clone differs by one base, so this may be a read error. This same CDR3 is encoded by further DNA sequences in the sample. This rearrangement joins TRBV7-9 to TRBJ2-7, with D possibly TRBD2 on 6 matching bases. V was cut by 5 bases and J by 3 bases, with 8 bases left in between. The V gene's germline CDR1 is SEHNR and CDR2 FQNEAQ (reference sequence). This CDR3 is built from 12 residues. CDR3 coding DNA: TGTGCCAGCAGCCCCGGGGGCTACGAGCAGTACTTC. Its protein product is CASSPGGYEQYF.

This clone was seen more than once but under ten times. The chain combines TRBV5-1 with TRBJ1-1; D remains ambiguous. The CDR3 has 15 amino acids. Trimming left V 0 bases short and J 5 bases short, with 14 bases between. CDR1 is SGHRS and CDR2 is YFSETQ in the germline V gene. CDR3 nucleotides: TGCGCCAGCAGCTTGGTTCGCGGGTGGGGTACTGAAGCTTTCTTT. Protein: CASSLVRGWGTEAFF.

V gene TRBV27 combines with J gene TRBJ2-5; the match to TRBD1 covers 8 bases. V gave up 5 bases and J gave up 4 bases; unmatched junction bases: 12. The CDR3 is 16 amino acids. Per the germline V gene, CDR1 is MNHEY and CDR2 is SMNVEV (reference sequence). The CDR3 sequence: CASSASPGTGLETQYF. CDR3 DNA sequence: TGTGCCAGCAGTGCCAGCCCCGGGACAGGCCTAGAGACCCAGTACTTC.

The chain combines TRBV9 with TRBJ2-3; D is ambiguous. The CDR3 has 14 residues. Deletions cut 7 bases from V and 4 bases from J, with 16 bases between. Per germline, CDR1 SGDLS and CDR2 YYNGEE. CDR3 DNA: TGTGCCAGCTCCGATCTGGGGTCCGCAGATACGCAGTATTTT. This translates into CASSDLGSADTQYF.

This clone was seen just once. The rearrangement uses TRBV5-1 and TRBJ1-2; 7 bases align to TRBD1. This CDR3 comprises 18 residues. Trimming removed 1 base from V and 0 bases from J; junction bases left unmatched: 12. CDR1 is SGHRS, CDR2 YFSETQ, per germline. The CDR3 nucleotides read TGCGCCAGCAGCTTGACCCGGGACAGTACTCTCACTAACTATGGCTACACCTTC. Amino acid sequence: CASSLTRDSTLTNYGYTF.

The gene calls are TRBV29-1 and TRBJ2-3; 11 positions match TRBD1. This CDR3 spans 16 amino acids. With V trimmed by 2 bases and J by 6 bases, 10 bases remained unmatched. Germline lookup yields CDR1 SQVTM and CDR2 ANQGSEA. The chain's CDR3 is CSVENYPGQGVDTQYF. DNA for the CDR3: TGCAGCGTTGAAAATTATCCGGGACAGGGGGTGGATACGCAGTATTTT.

The V and J genes are TRBV9 and TRBJ2-1; D is possibly TRBD2 (5 bases). The germline CDR1 and CDR2 sequences are SGDLS and YYNGEE. V was cut by 1 base and J by 7 bases, with 12 bases left in between. The CDR3 totals 14 residues. The CDR3 region is CASSVMSGFNEQFF. CDR3 bases: TGTGCCAGCAGCGTAATGAGCGGCTTTAATGAGCAGTTCTTC.

The chain has TRBV11-1 and TRBJ2-1; 13 nucleotides line up with TRBD2. Germline-derived CDR1 and CDR2 are SGHAT and FQDESV (reference sequence). The trim removed 3 bases at V and 3 bases at J, leaving 8 bases unmatched. This CDR3 is built from 18 residues. The CDR3 protein is CASSFWTSGRISYNEQFF. The CDR3 bases are TGTGCCAGCAGCTTTTGGACTAGCGGGAGAATCAGCTACAATGAGCAGTTCTTC. Full variable domain (missing parts from reference TRBV11-1 and TRBJ2-1): EAEVAQSPRYKITEKSQAVAFWCDPISGHATLYWYRQILGQGPELLVQFQDESVVDDSQLPKDRFSAERLKGVDSTLKIQPAELGDSAMYLCASSFWTSGRISYNEQFFGPGTRLTVL.

On this clone: Additional DNA sequences in this sample encode the identical CDR3. The chain combines TRBV6-1 with TRBJ1-1; TRBD1 agrees at 8 bases. The germline V gene encodes CDR1 MNHNS and CDR2 SASEGT. This CDR3 spans 14 amino acids. Trimming cost V 6 bases and J 0 bases; bases outside gene matches: 3. CDR3 in amino acids: CASSDRGLNTEAFF. The CDR3 DNA sequence: TGTGCCAGCAGCGACAGGGGCCTGAACACTGAAGCTTTCTTT.

Worth noting for this clone: Given a much more abundant clone one base away, this may be a read error. This chain uses TRBV7-6 with TRBJ2-7; unclear D gene. The CDR3 contains 12 residues. The germline gives CDR1 SGHVS, CDR2 FNYEAQ. Deletions cut 1 base from V and 5 bases from J, with 6 bases between. In nucleotides, the CDR3 is TGTGCCAGCAGCTTAGGGGCCGACGAGCAGTACTTC. This gives the protein CASSLGADEQYF.

V is TRBV11-2 and J is TRBJ2-7; perhaps TRBD1 as D (6 bases). Deletions cut 0 bases from V and 3 bases from J, with 12 bases between. The CDR3 extends over 15 amino acids. Germline V gene data show CDR1 as SGHAT and CDR2 as FQNNGV. CDR3 sequence: CASSLEPGVVYEQYF. CDR3 coding DNA: TGTGCCAGCAGCTTAGAACCAGGGGTCGTCTACGAGCAGTACTTC.

J is TRBJ1-4 and V is TRBV16; D not certain. Germline CDR1 reads KGHSY; CDR2 reads FQNENV. Trimming took 2 bases from V and 8 from J, leaving 18 bases between them. The CDR3 is made up of 16 amino acids. The CDR3 nucleotides are TGTGCCAGCAGCCAAGAGGTCGGAGCCCGAGGGGAAAAACTGTTTTTT. Translation: CASSQEVGARGEKLFF.

The chain uses TRBV7-9 and TRBJ2-7; 10 nucleotides line up with TRBD2. Per the germline V gene, CDR1 is SEHNR and CDR2 is FQNEAQ (reference sequence). There are 19 residues in the CDR3. V was clipped by 6 bases and J by 4 bases; unmatched bases: 21. CDR3 nucleotide sequence: TGTGCCAGCAGTCAAATAACTAGCGGGATCGTCGCCGGCGTGTACGAGCAGTACTTC. It is translated as CASSQITSGIVAGVYEQYF.